Presented here are 15 T cell receptor beta chains from one specimen sequenced in a study of OX40 agonist ivuxolimab in advanced cancers. Using immunoSEQ multiplex PCR, the repertoire was profiled, and TCRdb retains in-frame clones only, with some absent. The data contain around 57,000 clones, about nine tenths of them singletons. The input for sequencing was CD4+ or CD8+ T cells sorted from blood, taken in a trial of the OX40 agonist ivuxolimab. The receptors come from an adult with an advanced solid tumor such as melanoma, head and neck, liver or kidney cancer.

The chain employs TRBV13 and TRBJ2-2; tentatively, D is TRBD2 (6 bases). The ends were cut back, 0 bases at V and 0 bases at J, with 11 bases in the middle. CDR1 PRHDT and CDR2 FYEKMQ come from the germline V gene (reference sequence). The CDR3 is 17 residues long. CDR3 protein: CASSLGRSGPNTGELFF. CDR3 sequence (DNA): TGTGCCAGCAGCTTAGGCCGGAGCGGGCCGAACACCGGGGAGCTGTTTTTT.

The chain is built from TRBV15 and TRBJ1-1; 7 bases map to TRBD1. Losses at the gene ends were 0 bases for V and 4 bases for J; bases not matched to a gene: 11. Germline lookup yields CDR1 LNHNV and CDR2 YYDKDF (reference sequence). This CDR3 is built from 17 residues. CDR3 sequence reads: CATSRESDREDSTEAFF. The CDR3 DNA is TGTGCCACCAGCAGAGAAAGTGACAGGGAGGATAGCACTGAAGCTTTCTTT.

J is TRBJ2-1 and V is TRBV6-5, with a weak D call TRBD2 (5 bases). Germline V gene lookup returns CDR1 MNHEY and CDR2 SVGAGI. The CDR3 spans 13 residues. V lost 11 bases, J lost 0 bases, and 11 bases lay in between. CDR3 sequence (DNA): TGTGCCGCTCGAAGCGGCTCCTACAATGAGCAGTTCTTC. This sequence encodes CAARSGSYNEQFF.

This chain uses TRBV28 with TRBJ1-5; the D gene is possibly TRBD1 (5 bases). CDR3 length equals 15 residues. Trimming removed 9 bases at V and 0 bases at J, with 15 bases between. Germline V lookup: CDR1 MDHEN, CDR2 SYDVKM. CDR3: CASGVQGGSNQPQHF. The CDR3 DNA reads TGTGCCAGTGGTGTGCAGGGTGGTAGCAATCAGCCCCAGCATTTT.

V usage is TRBV2 and J usage is TRBJ1-2; the D gene is possibly TRBD1 (6 bases). The CDR3 spans 10 residues. The V gene lost 1 base and the J gene lost 14 bases, with 8 bases spanning the gap. Germline V CDR1 and CDR2: SNHLY, FYNNEI. The CDR3 bases are TGTGCCAGCAGTGAAGGACAGGAGACCTTC. Translating gives CASSEGQETF.

The CDR3 DNA reads as TGTGCCACCAGCAGAGGGGGACAGGGCGCCGTCCACTATGGCTACACCTTC. Translating it yields CATSRGGQGAVHYGYTF. The genes are TRBV15 and TRBJ1-2; TRBD1 aligns across 9 bases. This CDR3 comprises 17 residues. The V gene end was trimmed by 1 base and the J gene end by 3 bases; junction bases not matched to a gene: 9. Per the germline V gene, CDR1 is LNHNV and CDR2 is YYDKDF (reference sequence). The full variable domain, in which reference TRBV15 and TRBJ1-2 provide the parts outside the CDR3, is DAMVIQNPRYQVTQFGKPVTLSCSQTLNHNVMYWYQQKSSQAPKLLFHYYDKDFNNEADTPDNFQSRRPNTSFCFLDIRSPGLGDTAMYLCATSRGGQGAVHYGYTFGSGTRLTVV.

V usage is TRBV18 and J usage is TRBJ2-7, with TRBD2 matching over 8 bases. Per the germline V gene, CDR1 is KGHSH and CDR2 is LQKENI. The V segment lost 5 bases and the J segment 0 bases; nucleotides outside the gene matches: 6. CDR3 size: 15 residues. This CDR3 reads CASSSLAGSSYEQYV. The CDR3 DNA reads TGTGCCAGCTCATCCTTAGCGGGGAGCTCCTACGAGCAGTACGTC.

This sequence joins TRBV15 and TRBJ2-3; D could derive from TRBD1 or TRBD2 (5 bases each). Trimming pared 6 bases from V and 3 bases from J, leaving 10 bases between. The CDR3 totals 13 residues. Germline V gives CDR1 LNHNV, CDR2 YYDKDF (reference sequence). CDR3 in amino acids: CATSMGDTDTQYF. CDR3 in DNA: TGTGCCACCAGTATGGGGGATACAGATACGCAGTATTTT. The whole variable domain, filled in from reference TRBV15 and TRBJ2-3, reads DAMVIQNPRYQVTQFGKPVTLSCSQTLNHNVMYWYQQKSSQAPKLLFHYYDKDFNNEADTPDNFQSRRPNTSFCFLDIRSPGLGDTAMYLCATSMGDTDTQYFGPGTRLTVL.

The V and J genes are TRBV28 and TRBJ1-5, with TRBD1 as a possible D gene (6 bases). With 2 bases removed from V and 9 bases from J, the gap between germline ends came to 20 bases. The germline V gene has CDR1 MDHEN and CDR2 SYDVKM. This CDR3 region has 16 residues. The CDR3 spells CASSLRGTSVGWPQHF. DNA of the CDR3: TGTGCCAGCAGTTTACGCGGGACATCGGTCGGTTGGCCCCAGCATTTT. The full variable domain, completed using reference TRBV28 and TRBJ1-5, is DVKVTQSSRYLVKRTGEKVFLECVQDMDHENMFWYRQDPGLGLRLIYFSYDVKMKEKGDIPEGYSVSREKKERFSLILESASTNQTSMYLCASSLRGTSVGWPQHFGDGTRLSIL.

This clone appeared a single time. The rearrangement uses TRBV4-3 and TRBJ1-3; D is uncertain. Per germline, CDR1 LGHNA and CDR2 YSLEER. The CDR3 is 16 amino acids. The ends were cut back, 0 bases at V and 4 bases at J, with 13 bases in the middle. The CDR3 sequence is CASSQDREGTGNTIYF. CDR3 DNA: TGCGCCAGCAGCCAAGATCGGGAGGGTACAGGAAACACCATATATTTT.

This sequence joins TRBV9 and TRBJ2-1, with 9 nucleotides matching TRBD1. This CDR3 contains 16 residues. The germline gives CDR1 SGDLS, CDR2 YYNGEE. With 3 bases clipped from V and 8 bases from J, the junction kept 12 bases outside the gene matches. In nucleotides, the CDR3 is TGTGCCAGCAGCGAACTACAGGGGGCGCATTTATATGAGCAGTTCTTC. Protein product: CASSELQGAHLYEQFF.

The rearrangement uses TRBV5-6 and TRBJ2-3, with 12 bases matching TRBD2. Per the germline V gene, CDR1 is SGHDT and CDR2 is YYEEEE. CDR3 length: 16 residues. J gave up 2 bases and V 4 bases, and 5 bases lay outside the gene matches. CDR3 coding DNA: TGTGCCAGCAGCGGAGGACTAGCGGGGTACACAGATACGCAGTATTTT. As protein: CASSGGLAGYTDTQYF.

The chain links TRBV6-6 to TRBJ1-1; D is unclear. The germline V gene has CDR1 MNHNY and CDR2 SVGAGI (reference sequence). V was pared by 2 bases and J by 1 base, with 8 bases between. The CDR3 extends over 14 amino acids. CDR3 nucleotides: TGTGCCAGCAGTTACGCCAAATGGAACACTGAAGCTTTCTTT. Protein sequence: CASSYAKWNTEAFF.

The rearrangement joins TRBV5-6 to TRBJ1-3; D gene unclear. The germline CDR1 and CDR2 sequences are SGHDT and YYEEEE. The CDR3 consists of 13 residues. V lost 2 bases and J lost 1, with 4 bases in between. As DNA, the CDR3 is TGTGCCAGCAGCTTTGGGTCTGGAAACACCATATATTTT. Translation: CASSFGSGNTIYF.

This clone occurred a few times. The chain recombines TRBV28 with TRBJ2-1; 9 bases fit TRBD2. V shed 2 bases, J shed 8 bases, and the junction held 4 bases outside the gene matches. The CDR3 is 14 residues long. Germline V gene lookup returns CDR1 MDHEN and CDR2 SYDVKM. CDR3 sequence: CASSLLAGYHEQFF. In nucleotides, the CDR3 is TGTGCCAGCAGTTTACTAGCGGGGTATCATGAGCAGTTCTTC.